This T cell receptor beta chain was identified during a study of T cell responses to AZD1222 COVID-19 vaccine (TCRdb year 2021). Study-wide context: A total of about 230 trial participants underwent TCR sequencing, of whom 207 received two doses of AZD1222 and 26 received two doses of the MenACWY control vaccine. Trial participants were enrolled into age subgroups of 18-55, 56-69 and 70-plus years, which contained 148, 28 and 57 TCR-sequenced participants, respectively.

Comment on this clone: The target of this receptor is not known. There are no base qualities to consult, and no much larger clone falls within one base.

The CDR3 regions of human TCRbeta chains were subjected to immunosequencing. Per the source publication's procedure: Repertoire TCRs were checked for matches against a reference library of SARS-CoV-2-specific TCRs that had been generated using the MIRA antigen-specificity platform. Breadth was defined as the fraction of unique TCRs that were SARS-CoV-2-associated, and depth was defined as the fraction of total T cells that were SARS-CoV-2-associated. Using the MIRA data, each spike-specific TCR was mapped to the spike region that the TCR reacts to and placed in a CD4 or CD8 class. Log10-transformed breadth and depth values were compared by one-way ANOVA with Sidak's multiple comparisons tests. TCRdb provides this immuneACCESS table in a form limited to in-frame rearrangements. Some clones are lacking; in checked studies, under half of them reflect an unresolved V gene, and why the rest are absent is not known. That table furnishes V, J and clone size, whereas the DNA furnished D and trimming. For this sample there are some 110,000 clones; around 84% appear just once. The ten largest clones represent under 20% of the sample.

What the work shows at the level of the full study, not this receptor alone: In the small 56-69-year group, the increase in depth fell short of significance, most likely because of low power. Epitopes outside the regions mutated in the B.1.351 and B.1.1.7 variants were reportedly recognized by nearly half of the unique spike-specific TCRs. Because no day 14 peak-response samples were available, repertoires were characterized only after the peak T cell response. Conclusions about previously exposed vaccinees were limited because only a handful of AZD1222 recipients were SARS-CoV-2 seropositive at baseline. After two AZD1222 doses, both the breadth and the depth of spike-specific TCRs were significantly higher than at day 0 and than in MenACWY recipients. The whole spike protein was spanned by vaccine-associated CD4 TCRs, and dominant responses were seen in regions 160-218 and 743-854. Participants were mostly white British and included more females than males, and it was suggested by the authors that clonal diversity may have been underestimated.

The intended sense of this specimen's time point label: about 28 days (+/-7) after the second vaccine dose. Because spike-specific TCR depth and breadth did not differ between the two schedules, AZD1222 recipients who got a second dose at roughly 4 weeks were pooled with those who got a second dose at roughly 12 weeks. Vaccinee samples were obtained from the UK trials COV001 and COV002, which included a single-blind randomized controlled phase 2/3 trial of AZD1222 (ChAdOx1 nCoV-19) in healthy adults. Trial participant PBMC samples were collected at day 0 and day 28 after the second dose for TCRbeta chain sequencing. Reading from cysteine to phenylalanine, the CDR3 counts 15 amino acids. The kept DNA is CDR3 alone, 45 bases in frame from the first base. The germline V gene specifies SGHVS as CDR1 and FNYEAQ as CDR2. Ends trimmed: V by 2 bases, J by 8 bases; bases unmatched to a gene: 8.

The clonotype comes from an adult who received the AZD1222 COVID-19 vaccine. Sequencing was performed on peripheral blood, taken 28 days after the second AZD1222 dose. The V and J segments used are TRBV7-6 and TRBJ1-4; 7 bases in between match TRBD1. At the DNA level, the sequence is TGTGCCAGCAGCTTAACGAGGGGACAGCTAGAAAAACTGTTTTTT. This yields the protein CASSLTRGQLEKLFF.